These T cell receptor beta chains were read from a single sample in a study of post-analysis software for immune sequencing data. TCRdb processed the PCR reads anew with MiXCR; each CDR3 protein has one entry. The data hold about 430,000 distinct CDR3 sequences, with roughly 40% observed a single time. The sample taken for sequencing was blood. These receptors all come from a girl aged 2-10 years with multiple sclerosis. Both conserved end residues are part of each CDR3. D genes are given only for firm matches. Where a row states a size, it is once, few, many or the class of an expanded clone; other rows omit it.

TRBV5-6	TRBD1	few	TRBJ1-2	TGTGCCAGCAGCTTTGGGACAGTTAACTATGGCTACACCTTC	CASSFGTVNYGYTF
TRBV20-1	TRBD1	NA	TRBJ1-1	TGCAGTGCTAGAAGACAGGGGAACACTGAAGCTTTCTTT	CSARRQGNTEAFF
TRBV12-3/TRBV12-4	NA	few	TRBJ1-2	TGTGCCAGCAGTCCCCAGTACGGCTACACCTTC	CASSPQYGYTF
TRBV20-1	NA	few	TRBJ2-7	TGCAGTGCTAGCAAACTAGTGAACTACGAGCAGTACTTC	CSASKLVNYEQYF
TRBV20-1	NA	few	TRBJ1-1	TGCAGTGCTAGAGATCTGGGGATCGGGGGGACTGAAGCTTTCTTT	CSARDLGIGGTEAFF
TRBV7-9	TRBD1	NA	TRBJ1-2	TGTGCCAGCAGCTTAGAGGGGGCAAATGGCTACACCTTC	CASSLEGANGYTF
TRBV5-1	NA	NA	TRBJ1-2	TGCGCCAGCAGCGAGCAGTATGGCTACACCTTC	CASSEQYGYTF
TRBV6-6	NA	few	TRBJ2-7	TGTGCCAGCGGGCAGGTCGCCTACGAGCAGTACTTC	CASGQVAYEQYF
TRBV5-1	NA	NA	TRBJ2-3	TGCGCCAGCAGCTTCCACTTCACAGATACGCAGTATTTT	CASSFHFTDTQYF
TRBV20-1	NA	few	TRBJ2-7	TGCAGTGCTAGACAGGTCTACGAGCAGTACTTC	CSARQVYEQYF
TRBV3-1	NA	NA	TRBJ2-5	TGTGCCAGCAGCTCAACCCCCGAGACCCAGTACTTC	CASSSTPETQYF
TRBV12-3/TRBV12-4	TRBD2	few	TRBJ2-1	TGTGCCAGCAGTTTTTTAGCGGGAGGACGGGAGCAGTTCTTC	CASSFLAGGREQFF
TRBV11-2	NA	once	TRBJ2-7	TGTGCCAGCAGCTCAAGTGGAGGGGGCGTCGGGTACGAGCAGTACTTC	CASSSSGGGVGYEQYF
TRBV5-1	TRBD1	few	TRBJ2-5	TGCGCCAGCAGCCATATACAGGGGCCCGGGGAAGAGACCCAGTACTTC	CASSHIQGPGEETQYF
TRBV2	NA	NA	TRBJ1-5	TGTGCCAGCAGAGGGACATTCGAAGGACCAACGGAGCCCCAGCATTTT	CASRGTFEGPTEPQHF
TRBV12-3/TRBV12-4	NA	NA	TRBJ1-4	TGTGCCAGCAGTGAGAGACAGGTTGGGTATATGGAACTGTTTTTT	CASSERQVGYMELFF
TRBV20-1	NA	few	TRBJ1-2	TGCAGTGCTGGGGTCGTCTATGGCTACACCTTC	CSAGVVYGYTF
TRBV9	TRBD2	NA	TRBJ2-5	TGTGCCAGCAGCTCCTCGGGACTAGCCTTCGGGGAGACCCAGTACTTC	CASSSSGLAFGETQYF
TRBV3-1	NA	few	TRBJ1-2	TGTGCCAGCAGCCAAGTGGGCCGGGTGGGGCCATATGGCTACACCTTC	CASSQVGRVGPYGYTF
TRBV27	TRBD1	NA	TRBJ2-1	TGTGCCAGCAGCCGCCTATGGACAGGAAACTACAACGAGCAGTTCTTC	CASSRLWTGNYNEQFF
TRBV5-5	NA	NA	TRBJ2-3	TGTGCCAGCAGCTGGAACCCCACAGATACGCAGTATTTT	CASSWNPTDTQYF
TRBV12-3/TRBV12-4	TRBD2	few	TRBJ2-3	TGTGCCAGCAGTTTCGGACTAGGCGCAGATACGCAGTATTTT	CASSFGLGADTQYF
TRBV5-1	TRBD1	NA	TRBJ2-5	TGCGCCAGCAGCTTGCAACGTGACAGGGGCGAGACCCAGTACTTC	CASSLQRDRGETQYF
TRBV20-1	TRBD2	NA	TRBJ2-5	TGCAGTGCCCCACAAGCGGGAGACAACAATGAGCAGTACTTC	CSAPQAGDNNEQYF
TRBV5-1	NA	NA	TRBJ2-5	TGCGCCAGCAGCTTGACAGGGACAGAGACCCAGTACTTC	CASSLTGTETQYF
TRBV29-1	NA	NA	TRBJ2-1	TGCAGCGTTGGTCTCCTTATAAACAATGAGCAGTTCTTC	CSVGLLINNEQFF
TRBV12-3/TRBV12-4	TRBD1	NA	TRBJ1-1	TGTGCCAGCAGTTCCCCTTACAGGGGCACTGAAGCTTTCTTT	CASSSPYRGTEAFF
TRBV6-1	NA	once	TRBJ1-2	TGTGCCAGCAGTCGGGACCTCTATGGCTACACCTTC	CASSRDLYGYTF
TRBV7-9	NA	NA	TRBJ2-1	TGTGCCAGCAGCTTATGGCTCGGGGGTATGTCCTACAATGAGCAGTTCTTC	CASSLWLGGMSYNEQFF
TRBV7-8	TRBD2	NA	TRBJ2-3	TGTGCCAGCAGCCGGACTAGCGGGAGCCGCTTTGGGGATACGCAGTATTTT	CASSRTSGSRFGDTQYF
TRBV6-4	TRBD1	once	TRBJ1-1	TGTGCCAGCAGTCGAAAACCCAGGGGGCCCGGCACTGAAGCTTTCTTT	CASSRKPRGPGTEAFF
TRBV5-1	TRBD2	NA	TRBJ2-1	TGCGCCAGCAGCGCTGGACTAGCGTTCAATGAGCAGTTCTTC	CASSAGLAFNEQFF
TRBV15	NA	NA	TRBJ2-5	TGTGCCACCAGCAGAAATCAAGAGACCCAGTACTTC	CATSRNQETQYF
TRBV7-9	TRBD2	NA	TRBJ2-1	TGTGCCAGCAGACCCGGGACTAGCGACGGTGAGCAGTTCTTC	CASRPGTSDGEQFF
TRBV7-2	TRBD2	NA	TRBJ2-7	TGTGCCAGCAGCTCCCGAAGGCCGGGACTAGCGGGAGGGGGATCCTACGAGCAGTACTTC	CASSSRRPGLAGGGSYEQYF
TRBV7-2	TRBD2	few	TRBJ2-7	TGTGCCAGCAGCTTTGCGGGAGTCAACTACGAGCAGTACTTC	CASSFAGVNYEQYF
TRBV28	TRBD2	NA	TRBJ2-3	TGTGCCAGCAGGAGGGCTAGCGGGCTCACAGATACGCAGTATTTT	CASRRASGLTDTQYF
TRBV6-5	NA	NA	TRBJ1-2	TGTGCCAGCAGTTACTTGGGACGGACGAACTATGGCTACACCTTC	CASSYLGRTNYGYTF
TRBV20-1	NA	NA	TRBJ1-1	TGCAGCGCTCATCCGGGACGGGGGAACACTGAAGCTTTCTTT	CSAHPGRGNTEAFF
TRBV12-3/TRBV12-4	TRBD2	NA	TRBJ2-1	TGTGCCAGCAGTTCGAGTTCTGCTAGCGGGAGCTCCTACAATGAGCAGTTCTTC	CASSSSSASGSSYNEQFF